The rows below give T cell receptor beta chains drawn from one sample of a study of T cell changes during pregnancy in multiple sclerosis. This table comes from immunoSEQ multiplex PCR, and its TCRdb copy is limited to in-frame clones, with some not included. The sample contains about 41,000 clones, roughly nine tenths of which appear only once. The material sequenced was CD4+ T cells from peripheral blood mononuclear cells, taken in the first trimester of pregnancy. The receptor set was obtained from a female donor with multiple sclerosis, enrolled in a pregnancy study. CDR3s include the opening cysteine and the closing phenylalanine or tryptophan. Fields, in order: CDR3 DNA, CDR3 protein, V gene, J gene, clone size, CDR3 length, D gene. A D gene is named only where the DNA matches it firmly. Size values are once, few and many counts, or a class for expanded clones, and some rows have none.

CDR3 DNA: TGTGCCAGCAGCTCGGGGGACAGCGAGTACAATGAGCAGTTCTTC
CDR3 protein: CASSSGDSEYNEQFF
V gene: TRBV28
J gene: TRBJ2-1
clone size: once
CDR3 length: 15
D gene: NA

CDR3 DNA: TGTGCCAGCAGTAGCGGACTAGCGAACAATGAGCAGTTCTTC
CDR3 protein: CASSSGLANNEQFF
V gene: TRBV6-1
J gene: TRBJ2-1
clone size: NA
CDR3 length: 14
D gene: TRBD2

CDR3 DNA: TGTGCCATCAGCCCCTCGACAGGGAGCTCCTACGAGCAGTACTTC
CDR3 protein: CAISPSTGSSYEQYF
V gene: TRBV10-3
J gene: TRBJ2-7
clone size: NA
CDR3 length: 15
D gene: TRBD1

CDR3 DNA: TGTGCCGGCAGGATCCGGGAGTATAGCAATCAGCCCCAGCATTTT
CDR3 protein: CAGRIREYSNQPQHF
V gene: TRBV6-5
J gene: TRBJ1-5
clone size: NA
CDR3 length: 15
D gene: NA

CDR3 DNA: TGTGCCAGCAGCTTAGACAGGGAGGGTGGAAACACCATATATTTT
CDR3 protein: CASSLDREGGNTIYF
V gene: TRBV7-9
J gene: TRBJ1-3
clone size: NA
CDR3 length: 15
D gene: NA

CDR3 DNA: TGCAGCGTTTCCCCAGCGGGATCGCTTTACGAGCAGTACTTC
CDR3 protein: CSVSPAGSLYEQYF
V gene: TRBV29-1
J gene: TRBJ2-7
clone size: NA
CDR3 length: 14
D gene: TRBD2

CDR3 DNA: TGTGCCAGCAGAATACAGGGGGCGCGAGAGACCCAGTACTTC
CDR3 protein: CASRIQGARETQYF
V gene: TRBV25-1
J gene: TRBJ2-5
clone size: NA
CDR3 length: 14
D gene: TRBD1

CDR3 DNA: TGTGCCAGCAGGGGACTATTAAGGGTGGAGCAGTACTTC
CDR3 protein: CASRGLLRVEQYF
V gene: TRBV2
J gene: TRBJ2-7
clone size: NA
CDR3 length: 13
D gene: TRBD2

CDR3 DNA: TGTGCCAGCAGCAAAAACCGACAGGGAGAGCAGCCCCAGCATTTT
CDR3 protein: CASSKNRQGEQPQHF
V gene: TRBV21-1
J gene: TRBJ1-5
clone size: NA
CDR3 length: 15
D gene: NA

CDR3 DNA: TGTGCCAGCTCACCGGGACAGGCGTGGACGCAGTATTTT
CDR3 protein: CASSPGQAWTQYF
V gene: TRBV18
J gene: TRBJ2-3
clone size: once
CDR3 length: 13
D gene: TRBD1

CDR3 DNA: TGTGCCAGTCGGACCATAGCGGGGAATGAGCAGTTCTTC
CDR3 protein: CASRTIAGNEQFF
V gene: TRBV10-3
J gene: TRBJ2-1
clone size: once
CDR3 length: 13
D gene: TRBD2

CDR3 DNA: TGTGCCAGCAGCTTAACGGGTGCTAGCGGGAGAGAGGGGTACAATGAGCAGTTCTTC
CDR3 protein: CASSLTGASGREGYNEQFF
V gene: TRBV7-3
J gene: TRBJ2-1
clone size: NA
CDR3 length: 19
D gene: TRBD2

CDR3 DNA: TGTGCCAGTAGTACAAGCCACAGGGCCACAAATGAAAAACTGTTTTTT
CDR3 protein: CASSTSHRATNEKLFF
V gene: TRBV19
J gene: TRBJ1-4
clone size: NA
CDR3 length: 16
D gene: NA

CDR3 DNA: TGTGCCAGCAGCCAAGGACAGGCTGGGGCCAACGTCCTGACTTTC
CDR3 protein: CASSQGQAGANVLTF
V gene: TRBV4-2
J gene: TRBJ2-6
clone size: NA
CDR3 length: 15
D gene: NA

CDR3 DNA: TGTGCCAGTAGTATGGTCGGGGGTTACGAGCAGTACTTC
CDR3 protein: CASSMVGGYEQYF
V gene: TRBV19
J gene: TRBJ2-7
clone size: NA
CDR3 length: 13
D gene: NA

CDR3 DNA: TGTGCCAGCAGCTTAGTTCCTTCAGGAGGGACCCCAGATACGCAGTATTTT
CDR3 protein: CASSLVPSGGTPDTQYF
V gene: TRBV7-2
J gene: TRBJ2-3
clone size: NA
CDR3 length: 17
D gene: NA

CDR3 DNA: TGTGCCACCACGGACCCCCGGGGTTACGAGCAGTACTTC
CDR3 protein: CATTDPRGYEQYF
V gene: TRBV6-1
J gene: TRBJ2-7
clone size: NA
CDR3 length: 13
D gene: NA

CDR3 DNA: TGCGCCAGCAACCGGGGACAGGGGGCGAAGGACGAGCAGTACTTC
CDR3 protein: CASNRGQGAKDEQYF
V gene: TRBV10-1
J gene: TRBJ2-7
clone size: NA
CDR3 length: 15
D gene: TRBD1

CDR3 DNA: TGCGCCAGCAGTCAATCGTCCCCCGAGACTAGGGTCCTAGATACGCAGTATTTT
CDR3 protein: CASSQSSPETRVLDTQYF
V gene: TRBV23-1
J gene: TRBJ2-3
clone size: once
CDR3 length: 18
D gene: NA

CDR3 DNA: TGTGCCAGCAGCGTAGAGGGGGACTATGGCTACACCTTC
CDR3 protein: CASSVEGDYGYTF
V gene: TRBV9
J gene: TRBJ1-2
clone size: NA
CDR3 length: 13
D gene: NA

CDR3 DNA: TGTGCCAGCAGTCCCGCCAGGGGGCATGGCTACACCTTC
CDR3 protein: CASSPARGHGYTF
V gene: TRBV14
J gene: TRBJ1-2
clone size: NA
CDR3 length: 13
D gene: TRBD1

CDR3 DNA: TGTGCCAGCGGGGGTAGCGGGAGGGTCCGGGAGCAGTACTTC
CDR3 protein: CASGGSGRVREQYF
V gene: TRBV2
J gene: TRBJ2-7
clone size: NA
CDR3 length: 14
D gene: TRBD2

CDR3 DNA: TGTGCCAGCAGCGCAGAGCCAGGGGGTACTGAAGCTTTCTTT
CDR3 protein: CASSAEPGGTEAFF
V gene: TRBV11-3
J gene: TRBJ1-1
clone size: NA
CDR3 length: 14
D gene: TRBD1

CDR3 DNA: TGTGCCAGCCTCTATTTCCAGAACACTGAAGCTTTCTTT
CDR3 protein: CASLYFQNTEAFF
V gene: TRBV6-1
J gene: TRBJ1-1
clone size: NA
CDR3 length: 13
D gene: NA

CDR3 DNA: TGTGCCAGCAGACCGATCTGGTCGACAGGGAGTTCCTATGGCTACACCTTC
CDR3 protein: CASRPIWSTGSSYGYTF
V gene: TRBV28
J gene: TRBJ1-2
clone size: NA
CDR3 length: 17
D gene: TRBD1

CDR3 DNA: TGTGCCAGCAGCTTCGAAATTACAGGGAATACTGAAGCTTTCTTT
CDR3 protein: CASSFEITGNTEAFF
V gene: TRBV7-8
J gene: TRBJ1-1
clone size: once
CDR3 length: 15
D gene: NA

CDR3 DNA: TGTGCCACCAGCAGAGTAAGAAGGCAGGGTGACACCGGGGAGCTGTTTTTT
CDR3 protein: CATSRVRRQGDTGELFF
V gene: TRBV15
J gene: TRBJ2-2
clone size: NA
CDR3 length: 17
D gene: NA

CDR3 DNA: TGTGCCAGCAGCCAAGATCGTAGGACTAGCGGGACCAATGAGCAGTTCTTC
CDR3 protein: CASSQDRRTSGTNEQFF
V gene: TRBV14
J gene: TRBJ2-1
clone size: NA
CDR3 length: 17
D gene: TRBD2

CDR3 DNA: TGTGCCAGCAGTTCCCTTAGCGGGAAGGGTCATGAGCAGTTCTTC
CDR3 protein: CASSSLSGKGHEQFF
V gene: TRBV28
J gene: TRBJ2-1
clone size: NA
CDR3 length: 15
D gene: TRBD2

CDR3 DNA: TGTGCCAGCAGTCGGGAACTCACCGGGGAGCTGTTTTTT
CDR3 protein: CASSRELTGELFF
V gene: TRBV7-9
J gene: TRBJ2-2
clone size: once
CDR3 length: 13
D gene: NA

CDR3 DNA: TGTGCCAAAAGCGGGGGGCCTGGAAACACCATATATTTT
CDR3 protein: CAKSGGPGNTIYF
V gene: TRBV10-3
J gene: TRBJ1-3
clone size: NA
CDR3 length: 13
D gene: NA

CDR3 DNA: TGTGCCAGCAGCCAAGGAGACACGAGCAATCAGCCCCAGCATTTT
CDR3 protein: CASSQGDTSNQPQHF
V gene: TRBV4-2
J gene: TRBJ1-5
clone size: once
CDR3 length: 15
D gene: NA

CDR3 DNA: TGTGCCAGCAGGGATGCGGGCAATGAGCAGTTCTTC
CDR3 protein: CASRDAGNEQFF
V gene: TRBV7-9
J gene: TRBJ2-1
clone size: NA
CDR3 length: 12
D gene: NA